Below, one T cell receptor (beta chain) is given with its context. Antigen specificity is unknown. A multiplex PCR was run with 60 Vbeta primers and 13 Jbeta primers. The method was immunoSEQ multiplex PCR; TCRdb's version includes in-frame clones alone and lacks a portion of them. The sample lists roughly 60,000 clones; about four fifths were seen once. This entry belongs to a study of cytomegalovirus exposure and HLA in healthy donors. Study context: Approximately 200 million T cells yielded 90 million to 130 million unique TCR beta sequences in earlier analysis.

Germline V lookup: CDR1 MNHNS, CDR2 SASEGT. The CDR3 runs 14 residues. Findings and caveats of the study: Sequencing probably produced one cluster of sequence variants that were highly shared. TCR beta sequences reportedly predicted the HLA-A and HLA-B alleles of most subjects accurately. Later analysis associated a missense DCLRE1C variant with TCR beta V- and J-gene trimming.

The rearrangement joins TRBV6-1 to TRBJ2-5; 7 bases agree with TRBD1. The end of the DNA fits TRBJ2-7 better, so the J call may be wrong. Sequencing was done on a sample of PBMCs. This clonotype was obtained from a female donor in good health and CMV-seronegative. DNA for the CDR3: TGTGCCAGCAGTCGACAGGGAACAACCTACGAGCAGTACTTC. Translation: CASSRQGTTYEQYF.